A selection of T cell receptor beta chains follows, all from one sample in a study of cytomegalovirus exposure and HLA in healthy donors. Sequencing used immunoSEQ multiplex PCR; TCRdb keeps in-frame clones, though not all of them. The sample carries hundreds of thousands of clones, about 75% recorded once. The sample was PBMCs. Receptors were obtained from a male donor in good health and CMV-seronegative. CDR3s include the opening cysteine and the closing phenylalanine or tryptophan. The order of the fields is J gene, V gene, clone size, D gene, CDR3 DNA, CDR3 protein. A D gene is named only where the DNA matches it firmly. Some rows have no size entry. The others give once, few or many, or a class for an expanded clone.

TRBJ2-1	TRBV19	.	.	TGTGCCAGTACCCTAAGACTAGTGGCCTACAATGAGCAGTTCTTC	CASTLRLVAYNEQFF
TRBJ2-3	TRBV5-1	.	.	TGCGCCAGCAGCTTGGTAGCGACTAGCACAGATACGCAGTATTTT	CASSLVATSTDTQYF
TRBJ2-3	TRBV11-2	.	.	TGTGCCAGCAGACATCCGGCTCGGGGCACAGATACGCAGTATTTT	CASRHPARGTDTQYF
TRBJ2-5	TRBV25-1	.	.	TGTGCCAGCAGTGATAATACGGACAGCCAAGAGACCCAGTACTTC	CASSDNTDSQETQYF
TRBJ2-5	TRBV4-2	.	.	TGTGCCAGCAGCCAAGATGGAGACTCAAAAGAGACCCAGTACTTC	CASSQDGDSKETQYF
TRBJ2-1	TRBV28	.	TRBD2	TGTGCCAGCAGCCTCAACCTTAGCGGGAGGGGGGGGTTCTTC	CASSLNLSGRGGFF
TRBJ2-7	TRBV7-8	.	TRBD1	TGTGCCAGCAGCGACCGGGACAGGGTCCACGAGCAGTACTTC	CASSDRDRVHEQYF
TRBJ2-6	TRBV19	.	TRBD1	TGTGCCAGTAGTATAACAGGACAGGGGACTTTTGGGGCCAACGTCCTGACTTTC	CASSITGQGTFGANVLTF
TRBJ2-1	TRBV4-3	.	.	TGCGCCAGCAGCCAAGAGACTCCGGAAAGCTCCTACAATGAGCAGTTCTTC	CASSQETPESSYNEQFF
TRBJ1-2	TRBV29-1	.	.	TGCAGCGGCTTGACAGATCTCTACACCTTC	CSGLTDLYTF
TRBJ2-4	TRBV29-1	.	TRBD1	TGCAGCCTAGGACAGGGAGGCATTCAGTACTTC	CSLGQGGIQYF
TRBJ2-7	TRBV29-1	.	TRBD2	TGCAGCTCCACCGGGACTAGCGGCTCCTACGAGCAGTACTTC	CSSTGTSGSYEQYF
TRBJ1-1	TRBV28	.	TRBD1	TGTGCCAGCAGTTTACCGGGACAGGGACAGGCTGAAGCTTTCTTT	CASSLPGQGQAEAFF
TRBJ2-2	TRBV11-3	.	.	TGTGCCAGCAGCTACAGCCCCGTCGGGGAGCTGTTTTTT	CASSYSPVGELFF
TRBJ2-7	TRBV19	.	TRBD1	TGTGCCACTACGACAGGGGGGTCCTACGAGCAGTACTTC	CATTTGGSYEQYF
TRBJ2-7	TRBV5-1	.	TRBD1	TGCGCCACCCACGCCGGGCAGGGGGCCTACGAGCAGTACTTC	CATHAGQGAYEQYF
TRBJ2-7	TRBV10-3	.	TRBD1	TGTGCCATCAGTCCAGGGGGTAGCTCCTACGAGCAGTACTTC	CAISPGGSSYEQYF
TRBJ2-5	TRBV5-1	.	TRBD1	TGCGCCAGCAGACTGTGGGACAGGGGTACGGAGACCCAGTACTTC	CASRLWDRGTETQYF
TRBJ2-5	TRBV11-2	.	TRBD2	TGTGCCAGCAGCCCGGAGGCGGGGGACCAAGAGACCCAGTACTTC	CASSPEAGDQETQYF
TRBJ1-2	TRBV19	.	.	TGTGCCAGTAGTATAGATGCAGAAACCTATGGCTACACCTTC	CASSIDAETYGYTF
TRBJ1-1	TRBV4-2	.	TRBD1	TGTGCCAGCAGCCAACCACAGGGGGCAAACACTGAAGCTTTCTTT	CASSQPQGANTEAFF
TRBJ2-1	TRBV9	.	.	TGTGCCAGCAACCGGGTAGGCAGCTACAATGAGCAGTTCTTC	CASNRVGSYNEQFF
TRBJ1-2	TRBV6-6	few	TRBD1	TGTGCCAGCAGTCTACAGGGGGGATATGGCTACACCTTC	CASSLQGGYGYTF
TRBJ2-7	TRBV14	.	.	TGTGCCAGCAGCCAGTTCGGGACCTACGAGCAGTACTTC	CASSQFGTYEQYF
TRBJ2-1	TRBV9	.	TRBD2	TGTGCCAGCAGCGAGACAGGACTAGCGGGAGTGGAGTACAATGAGCAGTTCTTC	CASSETGLAGVEYNEQFF
TRBJ2-7	TRBV7-9	.	TRBD1	TGTGCCAGCAGCCCGAGGACAGGGTCGGGTGGCTCCTACGAGCAGTACTTC	CASSPRTGSGGSYEQYF
TRBJ1-5	TRBV5-5	few	.	TGTGCCAGCAGCTTGGCCCAGGGCAGCAATCAGCCCCAGCATTTT	CASSLAQGSNQPQHF
TRBJ1-1	TRBV4-2	few	TRBD1	TGTGCCAGCAGCCAAGGGATCGACAGGGGGAACACTGAAGCTTTCTTT	CASSQGIDRGNTEAFF
TRBJ2-2	TRBV5-4	.	TRBD2	TGTGCCAGCAGCTTGGCCCGAGGGAGGGGAGAGGCCGGGGAGCTGTTTTTT	CASSLARGRGEAGELFF
TRBJ2-7	TRBV6-6	.	TRBD2	TGTGCCAGCAGTTACTCGGCCAGCGGGGACTCCTACGAGCAGTACTTC	CASSYSASGDSYEQYF
TRBJ2-7	TRBV10-3	.	.	TGTGCCATCAGTGACTCGTCTGGGAACAGGGCCTACGAGCAGTACTTC	CAISDSSGNRAYEQYF
TRBJ2-7	TRBV5-8	.	.	TGTGCCAGCAGCTTGTACAACTCCTACGAGCAGTACTTC	CASSLYNSYEQYF
TRBJ1-6	TRBV28	.	.	TGTGCCAGCAGCCTGACAGGCCCCCTCCTCCACTTT	CASSLTGPLLHF
TRBJ2-7	TRBV27	.	TRBD1	TGTGCCAGCAGTCCCATCCGCGGGCCAGGGGGTGAGCAGTACTTC	CASSPIRGPGGEQYF
TRBJ1-5	TRBV7-9	.	TRBD1	TGTGCCAGCAGCCAGACAGGGGTCAATCAGCCCCAGCATTTT	CASSQTGVNQPQHF
TRBJ2-5	TRBV4-3	.	TRBD1	TGCGCCAGCAGCCTAGGGACAGGGAACGGAGAGACCCAGTACTTC	CASSLGTGNGETQYF
TRBJ2-2	TRBV11-2	few	TRBD1	TGTGCCAGCAACACCGGGACAGGGAACACCGGGGAGCTGTTTTTT	CASNTGTGNTGELFF
TRBJ2-3	TRBV27	.	TRBD2	TGTGCCAGCAGACCCGGACTAGTTCTTACAGATACGCAGTATTTT	CASRPGLVLTDTQYF
TRBJ2-1	TRBV7-9	.	.	TGTGCCAGCAGCCCCGCGGACTATTCCTACAATGAGCAGTTCTTC	CASSPADYSYNEQFF
TRBJ1-1	TRBV11-2	.	TRBD1	TGTGCCAGCAGCTCCCTCCCTAAGGGGGCGAACACTGAAGCTTTCTTT	CASSSLPKGANTEAFF
TRBJ2-3	TRBV7-3	.	.	TGTGCCAGCAGCTTACTAGGGGGGGGGCAAGATACGCAGTATTTT	CASSLLGGGQDTQYF
TRBJ1-5	TRBV28	few	.	TGTGCCAGCAGAACCAGGTTGAGCAATCAGCCCCAGCATTTT	CASRTRLSNQPQHF
TRBJ2-5	TRBV5-1	.	TRBD2	TGCGCCAGCAGCCCCCTCCGGGGGGGGCGGGAAGAGACCCAGTACTTC	CASSPLRGGREETQYF
TRBJ1-6	TRBV6-1	.	.	TGTGCCAGCAGTGGCTCAGGGATAAGCTCCTATAATTCACCCCTCCACTTT	CASSGSGISSYNSPLHF
TRBJ2-1	TRBV4-3	.	TRBD2	TGCGCCAGCAGCCAAAATGCCCGGGGATTAGCGGGGGGGTATGAGCAGTTCTTC	CASSQNARGLAGGYEQFF
TRBJ1-2	TRBV9	.	.	TGTGCCAGCAGCGACAGGGTCGACGGCTACACCTTC	CASSDRVDGYTF
TRBJ2-5	TRBV6-5	.	.	TGTGCCAGCAGTTACTTAGGGGGAGTAGAGACCCAGTACTTC	CASSYLGGVETQYF
TRBJ2-7	TRBV13	.	TRBD2	TGTGCCAGCAGCCCCCGAGTGGGGGGAGGGCCCCACGAGCAGTACTTC	CASSPRVGGGPHEQYF
TRBJ2-7	TRBV19	.	.	TGTGCCAGTAGTCCAAGGGGCTACGAGCAGTACTTC	CASSPRGYEQYF
TRBJ2-2	TRBV10-1	.	.	TGCGCCAGCAGCCCCCGACTCAGGGGCGCCGGGGAGCTGTTTTTT	CASSPRLRGAGELFF
TRBJ1-5	TRBV10-3	.	.	TGTGCCATCAGACCGGGGGGAGGGGATCAGCCCCAGCATTTT	CAIRPGGGDQPQHF
TRBJ2-7	TRBV6-5	few	.	TGTGCCAGCAGTGGAAGGGGCAGCTCCTACGAGCAGTACTTC	CASSGRGSSYEQYF
TRBJ2-3	TRBV7-2	.	TRBD1	TGTGCCAGCAGCTCCCCACCCGGACAGGGGGGTACGCAGTATTTT	CASSSPPGQGGTQYF
TRBJ1-4	TRBV6-5	.	.	TGTGCCAGCAGACGGGGATGGGGAGCAGAAAAACTGTTTTTT	CASRRGWGAEKLFF
TRBJ1-4	TRBV5-8	.	TRBD1	TGTGCCAGCAGTTCACCCGGGACAGGGGGCTTGGATGAAAAACTGTTTTTT	CASSSPGTGGLDEKLFF
TRBJ2-1	TRBV7-9	.	.	TGTGCCAGCAGCTCCTTTGACAGCCGAGTCCAGCAGTTCTTC	CASSSFDSRVQQFF
TRBJ2-7	TRBV5-1	.	.	TGCGCCAGCAGCTTGTTTGCACAGTTAGGATACGAGCAGTACTTC	CASSLFAQLGYEQYF
TRBJ2-1	TRBV7-2	.	TRBD2	TGTGCCAGCAGCTTAGCGTTAGCGGGAGTGGTCTACAATGAGCAGTTCTTC	CASSLALAGVVYNEQFF
TRBJ2-3	TRBV9	.	.	TGTGCCAGCAGCCCACTCCCCCCCCTCAGCACAGATACGCAGTATTTT	CASSPLPPLSTDTQYF